A single T cell receptor (beta chain) is shown here with its context. Its antigen remains unidentified. This may be a read error: a much more frequent sequence differs by one nucleotide. Germline V gives CDR1 SGHAT, CDR2 FQNNGV. The CDR3 runs 13 residues. Sequencing libraries for TCR beta were prepared with iRepertoire HTBI primers and Arm-PCR of CDR3 regions. Original methodology: Detected in the samples were just over 60 TRBV and around 15 TRBJ segments. Each CDR3 protein is one row after TCRdb ran MiXCR on the multiplex PCR reads. Here the V and J calls rest on TCRdb's processing, not on the authors' analysis. The top ten hold under 9% of the sample, which has about 470,000 distinct CDR3 sequences, roughly 20% seen once. Time point specified: persistent/refractory GD, antithyroid drugs over 5 years with positive TRAb. Extracted PBMC RNA gave rise to the TCR library. The EDTA tubes were filled with approximately 10 milliliters of drawn peripheral blood.

The record originates from a study of regulatory T cells in long-lasting Graves disease. The study, taken as a whole, reports: Persistent Graves' patients had lower TCR diversity than newly diagnosed ones.

This sample comprised peripheral blood mononuclear cells (PBMCs), obtained when the disease was refractory, from a patient treated with antithyroid drugs. The sequence was obtained from a female donor with Graves disease. The chain combines TRBV11-2 with TRBJ1-5; D gene unclear. In DNA form, the CDR3 reads TGTGCCAGCAGCTTAGATTTGGGCCAGCCCCAGCGTTTT. Translated, it gives CASSLDLGQPQRF.